The rows below give T cell receptor beta chains drawn from one sample of a study of cytotoxic CD8 clonotypes in ibrutinib-treated CLL. The table came from immunoSEQ multiplex PCR; TCRdb's copy has only in-frame clones and leaves some out. This sample yields about 140,000 clones, of which approximately 80% are seen a single time; approximately 7.6% belongs to the top ten. Sequencing used PBMCs, obtained after 36 months of ibrutinib treatment. The receptors come from a human donor with chronic lymphocytic leukemia. CDR3s include the opening cysteine and the closing phenylalanine or tryptophan. A D gene is named only where the DNA matches it firmly. A clone size is listed for some rows: how often the clone was seen (once, few, many), or a class if it is expanded.

V gene,D gene,J gene,clone size,CDR3 protein,CDR3 DNA
TRBV11-2,TRBD1,TRBJ2-3,NA,CASSMGQGAPDTQYF,TGTGCCAGCTCTATGGGACAGGGGGCCCCAGATACGCAGTATTTT
TRBV6-1,TRBD2,TRBJ2-7,NA,CASSESLRGAFGEQYF,TGTGCCAGCAGTGAATCTTTGCGGGGGGCCTTTGGGGAGCAGTACTTC
TRBV7-9,NA,TRBJ1-5,NA,CASSNKRGQPQHF,TGTGCCAGCAGCAACAAGAGAGGGCAGCCCCAGCATTTT
TRBV7-9,NA,TRBJ2-5,NA,CASSKVRVQETQYF,TGTGCCAGCAGTAAGGTTCGCGTCCAAGAGACCCAGTACTTC
TRBV19,NA,TRBJ2-7,few,CASSISGDYEQYF,TGTGCCAGTAGTATATCAGGGGACTACGAGCAGTACTTC
TRBV30,NA,TRBJ1-1,NA,CAWSVPWLYTEAFF,TGTGCCTGGAGTGTACCTTGGCTTTACACTGAAGCTTTCTTT
TRBV29-1,TRBD1,TRBJ1-2,NA,CSVENYRGGYTF,TGCAGCGTTGAAAACTACAGGGGAGGCTACACCTTC
TRBV28,NA,TRBJ1-4,NA,CASSSPIEKLFF,TGTGCCAGCAGCTCTCCGATCGAAAAACTGTTTTTT
TRBV19,NA,TRBJ2-7,NA,CASSTVMDYEQYF,TGTGCCAGTAGTACCGTGATGGATTACGAGCAGTACTTC
TRBV13,NA,TRBJ2-3,NA,CASSLGSDTQYF,TGTGCCAGCAGCTTAGGATCAGATACGCAGTATTTT
TRBV2,TRBD2,TRBJ2-7,NA,CASSPELATFYQYF,TGTGCCAGCAGCCCAGAACTAGCGACGTTCTATCAGTACTTC
TRBV18,TRBD2,TRBJ2-2,few,CASSPGGTTGELFF,TGTGCCAGCTCTCCCGGGGGGACCACCGGGGAGCTGTTTTTT
TRBV7-8,NA,TRBJ2-6,NA,CASSFVLGRLSGANVLTF,TGTGCCAGCAGCTTCGTTTTGGGCCGCCTCTCTGGGGCCAACGTCCTGACTTTC
TRBV5-1,NA,TRBJ2-1,NA,CASSLSPGAYNEQFF,TGCGCCAGCAGCTTGTCACCAGGAGCCTACAATGAGCAGTTCTTC
TRBV7-9,TRBD2,TRBJ2-7,NA,CASSSGLAYEQYF,TGTGCCAGCAGCTCAGGACTAGCGTACGAGCAGTACTTC
TRBV6-1,NA,TRBJ1-5,NA,CASRYYSNQPQHF,TGTGCCAGCAGGTATTATAGCAATCAGCCCCAGCATTTT
TRBV6-1,TRBD1,TRBJ1-1,NA,CASSGWDRGDTEAFF,TGTGCCAGCAGTGGATGGGACAGGGGGGACACTGAAGCTTTCTTT
TRBV10-3,NA,TRBJ2-2,NA,CAISDLNTGELFF,TGTGCCATCAGTGACCTGAACACCGGGGAGCTGTTTTTT
TRBV7-2,NA,TRBJ1-1,NA,CASSFFDVYTEAFF,TGTGCCAGCAGCTTCTTCGATGTTTACACTGAAGCTTTCTTT
TRBV19,TRBD2,TRBJ2-7,NA,CASSPLAGGGEQYF,TGTGCCAGTAGCCCACTAGCGGGGGGGGGCGAGCAGTACTTC
TRBV20-1,NA,TRBJ1-3,NA,CSGTFLDTIYF,TGCAGCGGGACCTTCCTGGACACCATATATTTT
TRBV15,TRBD2,TRBJ2-1,NA,CATSRAAGRGDEQFF,TGTGCCACCAGCAGAGCAGCGGGAAGGGGCGATGAGCAGTTCTTC
TRBV28,TRBD2,TRBJ2-1,once,CASRTPGGRYNEQFF,TGTGCCAGCAGAACCCCGGGGGGGCGTTACAATGAGCAGTTCTTC
TRBV5-6,TRBD1,TRBJ1-1,NA,CASSKGQGDEAFF,TGTGCCAGCAGCAAGGGACAGGGCGATGAAGCTTTCTTT
TRBV7-2,NA,TRBJ1-1,NA,CASSSVAWSNTEAFF,TGTGCCAGCAGCTCGGTGGCCTGGTCGAACACTGAAGCTTTCTTT
TRBV7-8,NA,TRBJ2-7,NA,CASSFGDKSYEQYF,TGTGCCAGCAGCTTCGGGGACAAGTCCTACGAGCAGTACTTC
TRBV11-2,NA,TRBJ1-6,NA,CASSFDYDNSPLHF,TGTGCCAGCAGCTTTGACTACGATAATTCACCCCTCCACTTT